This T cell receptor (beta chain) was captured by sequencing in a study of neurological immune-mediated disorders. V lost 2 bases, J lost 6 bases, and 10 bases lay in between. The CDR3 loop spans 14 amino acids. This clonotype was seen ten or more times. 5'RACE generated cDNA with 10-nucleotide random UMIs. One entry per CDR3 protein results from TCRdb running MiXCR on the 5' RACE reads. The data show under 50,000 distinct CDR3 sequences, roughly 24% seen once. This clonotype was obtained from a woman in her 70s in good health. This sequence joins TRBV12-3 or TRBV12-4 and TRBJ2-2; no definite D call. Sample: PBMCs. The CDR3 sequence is CASSLLSVSGELFF. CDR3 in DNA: TGTGCCAGCAGTTTACTAAGCGTGTCCGGGGAGCTGTTTTTT.